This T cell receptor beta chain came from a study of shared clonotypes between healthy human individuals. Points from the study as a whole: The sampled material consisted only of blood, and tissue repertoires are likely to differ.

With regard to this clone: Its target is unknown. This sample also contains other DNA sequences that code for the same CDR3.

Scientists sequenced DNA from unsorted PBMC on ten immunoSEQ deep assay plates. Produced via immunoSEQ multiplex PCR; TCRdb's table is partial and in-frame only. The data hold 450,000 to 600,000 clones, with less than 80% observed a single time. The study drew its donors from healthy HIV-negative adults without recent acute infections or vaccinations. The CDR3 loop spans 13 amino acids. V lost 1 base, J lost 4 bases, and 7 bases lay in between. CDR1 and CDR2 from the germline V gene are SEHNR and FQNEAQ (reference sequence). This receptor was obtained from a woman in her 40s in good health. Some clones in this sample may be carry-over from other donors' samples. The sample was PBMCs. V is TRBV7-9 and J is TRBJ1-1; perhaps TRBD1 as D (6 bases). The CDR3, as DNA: TGTGCCAGCAGCTTAGGGGGGGCCACTGAAGCTTTCTTT. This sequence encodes CASSLGGATEAFF.